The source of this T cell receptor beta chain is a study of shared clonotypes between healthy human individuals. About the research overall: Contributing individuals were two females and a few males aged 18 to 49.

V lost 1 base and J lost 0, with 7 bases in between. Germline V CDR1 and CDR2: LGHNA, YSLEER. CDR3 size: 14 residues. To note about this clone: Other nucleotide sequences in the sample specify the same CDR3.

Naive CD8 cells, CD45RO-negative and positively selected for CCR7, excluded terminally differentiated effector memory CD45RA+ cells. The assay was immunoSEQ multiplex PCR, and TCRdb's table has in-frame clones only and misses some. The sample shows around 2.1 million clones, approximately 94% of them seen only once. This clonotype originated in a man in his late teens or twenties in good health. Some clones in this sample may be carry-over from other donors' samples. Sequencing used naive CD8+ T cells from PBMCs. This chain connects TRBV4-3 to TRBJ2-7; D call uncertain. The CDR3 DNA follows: TGCGCCAGCAGCCAAGGCACTAACTCCTACGAGCAGTACTTC. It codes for CASSQGTNSYEQYF.